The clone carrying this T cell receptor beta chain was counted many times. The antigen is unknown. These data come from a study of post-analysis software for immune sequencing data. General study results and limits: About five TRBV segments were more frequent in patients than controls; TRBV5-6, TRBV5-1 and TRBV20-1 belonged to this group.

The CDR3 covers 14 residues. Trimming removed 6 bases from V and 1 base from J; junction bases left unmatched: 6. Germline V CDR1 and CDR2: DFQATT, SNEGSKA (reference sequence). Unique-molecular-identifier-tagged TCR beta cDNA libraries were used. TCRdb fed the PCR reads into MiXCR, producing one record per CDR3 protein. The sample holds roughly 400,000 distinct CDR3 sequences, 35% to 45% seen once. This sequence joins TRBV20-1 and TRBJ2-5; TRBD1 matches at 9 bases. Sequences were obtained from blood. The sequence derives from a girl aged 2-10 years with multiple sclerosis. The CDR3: CSARDRETQETQYF. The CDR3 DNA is TGCAGTGCCAGGGACAGGGAAACCCAAGAGACCCAGTACTTC.